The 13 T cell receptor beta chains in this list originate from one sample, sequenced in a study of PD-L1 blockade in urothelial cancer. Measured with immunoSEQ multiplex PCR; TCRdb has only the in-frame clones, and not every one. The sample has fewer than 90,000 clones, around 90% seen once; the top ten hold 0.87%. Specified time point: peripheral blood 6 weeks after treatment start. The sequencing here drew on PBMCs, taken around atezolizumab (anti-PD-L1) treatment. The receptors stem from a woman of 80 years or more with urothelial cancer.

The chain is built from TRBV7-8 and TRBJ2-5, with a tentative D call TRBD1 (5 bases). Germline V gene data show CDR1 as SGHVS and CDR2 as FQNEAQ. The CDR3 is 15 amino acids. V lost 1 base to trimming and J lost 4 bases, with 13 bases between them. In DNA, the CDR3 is TGTGCCAGCAGCTTAGGATCAGGGTTTGGAGAGACCCAGTACTTC. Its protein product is CASSLGSGFGETQYF.

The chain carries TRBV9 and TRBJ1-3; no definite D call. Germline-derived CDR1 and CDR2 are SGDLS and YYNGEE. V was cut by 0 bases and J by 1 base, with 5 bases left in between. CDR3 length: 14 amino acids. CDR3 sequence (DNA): TGTGCCAGCAGCGTAGGAGTTTCTGGAAACACCATATATTTT. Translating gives CASSVGVSGNTIYF.

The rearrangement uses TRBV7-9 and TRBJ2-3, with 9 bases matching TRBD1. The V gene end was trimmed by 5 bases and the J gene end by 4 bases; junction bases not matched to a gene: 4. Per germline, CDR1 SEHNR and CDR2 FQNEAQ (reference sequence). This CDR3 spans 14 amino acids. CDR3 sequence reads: CASSQQGAADTQYF. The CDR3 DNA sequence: TGTGCCAGCAGCCAACAGGGGGCCGCAGATACGCAGTATTTT.

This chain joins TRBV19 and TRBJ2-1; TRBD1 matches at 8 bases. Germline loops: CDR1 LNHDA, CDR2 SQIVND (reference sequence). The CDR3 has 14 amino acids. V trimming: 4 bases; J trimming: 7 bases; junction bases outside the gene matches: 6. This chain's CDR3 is CASSTGGAVNEQFF. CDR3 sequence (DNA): TGTGCCAGTAGTACAGGGGGCGCGGTTAATGAGCAGTTCTTC.

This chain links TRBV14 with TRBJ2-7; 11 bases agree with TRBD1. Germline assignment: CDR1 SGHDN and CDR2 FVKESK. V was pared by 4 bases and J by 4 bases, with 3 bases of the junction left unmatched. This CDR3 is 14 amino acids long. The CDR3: CASSRGQGAYEQYF. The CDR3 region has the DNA TGTGCCAGCAGCCGCGGACAGGGGGCATACGAGCAGTACTTC. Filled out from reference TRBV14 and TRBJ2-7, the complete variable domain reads EAGVTQFPSHSVIEKGQTVTLRCDPISGHDNLYWYRRVMGKEIKFLLHFVKESKQDESGMPNNRFLAERTGGTYSTLKVQPAELEDSGVYFCASSRGQGAYEQYFGPGTRLTVT.

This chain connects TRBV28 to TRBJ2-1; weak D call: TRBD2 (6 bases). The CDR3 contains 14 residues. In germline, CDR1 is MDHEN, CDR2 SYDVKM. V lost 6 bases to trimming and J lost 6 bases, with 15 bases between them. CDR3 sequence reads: CASRDSGMLNEQFF. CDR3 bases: TGTGCCAGCAGGGATAGCGGAATGCTCAATGAGCAGTTCTTC.

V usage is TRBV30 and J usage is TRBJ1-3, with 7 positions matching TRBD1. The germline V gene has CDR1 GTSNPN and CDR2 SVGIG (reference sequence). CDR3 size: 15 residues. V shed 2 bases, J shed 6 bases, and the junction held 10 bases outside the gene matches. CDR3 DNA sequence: TGTGCCTGGAGTTTGGGGACGACAGGGTTAAACACCATATATTTT. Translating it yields CAWSLGTTGLNTIYF.

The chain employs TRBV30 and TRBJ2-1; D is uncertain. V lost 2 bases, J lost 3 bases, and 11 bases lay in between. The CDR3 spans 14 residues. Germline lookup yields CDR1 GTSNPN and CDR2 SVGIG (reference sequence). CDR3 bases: TGTGCCTGGAGTCTGGGCTCAGGCTACAATGAGCAGTTCTTC. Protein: CAWSLGSGYNEQFF.

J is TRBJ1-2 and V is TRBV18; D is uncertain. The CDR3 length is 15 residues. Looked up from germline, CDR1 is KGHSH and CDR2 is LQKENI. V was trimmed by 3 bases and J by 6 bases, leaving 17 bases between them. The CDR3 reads CASSPTQTETNGYTF. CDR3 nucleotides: TGTGCCAGCTCACCGACACAAACAGAGACGAATGGCTACACCTTC.

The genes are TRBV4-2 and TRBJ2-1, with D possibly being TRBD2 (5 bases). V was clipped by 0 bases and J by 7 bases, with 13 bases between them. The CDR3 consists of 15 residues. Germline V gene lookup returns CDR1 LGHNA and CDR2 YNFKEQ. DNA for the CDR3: TGTGCCAGCAGCCAAGATCACGGGGAAAGGAATGAGCAGTTCTTC. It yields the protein CASSQDHGERNEQFF.

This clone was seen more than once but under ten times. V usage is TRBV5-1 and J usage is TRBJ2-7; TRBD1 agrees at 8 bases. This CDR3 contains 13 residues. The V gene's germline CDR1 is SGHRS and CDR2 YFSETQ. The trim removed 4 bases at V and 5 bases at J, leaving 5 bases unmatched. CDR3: CASSKDRVNEQYF. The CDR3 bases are TGCGCCAGCAGCAAGGACAGGGTCAACGAGCAGTACTTC.

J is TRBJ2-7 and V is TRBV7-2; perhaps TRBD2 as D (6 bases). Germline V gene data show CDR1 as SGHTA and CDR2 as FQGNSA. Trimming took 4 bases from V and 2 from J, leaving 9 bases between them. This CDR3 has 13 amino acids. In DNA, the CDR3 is TGTGCCAGCAGCTCTGTAGCGGCCTACGAGCAGTACTTC. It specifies CASSSVAAYEQYF.

CDR3 region: CASNGGTRSTDTQYF. CDR3 in DNA: TGTGCCAGCAATGGCGGGACCCGGAGCACAGATACGCAGTATTTT. The gene calls are TRBV5-8 and TRBJ2-3; D is possibly TRBD2 (6 bases). The CDR3 loop spans 15 amino acids. V was cut by 6 bases and J by 0 bases, with 14 bases left in between. The V gene's germline CDR1 is SGHTS and CDR2 YDEGEE. The full variable domain, completed using reference TRBV5-8 and TRBJ2-3, is EAGVTQSPTHLIKTRGQQATLRCSPISGHTSVYWYQQALGLGLQFLLWYDEGEERNRGNFPPRFSGRQFPNYSSELNVNALELEDSALYLCASNGGTRSTDTQYFGPGTRLTVL.